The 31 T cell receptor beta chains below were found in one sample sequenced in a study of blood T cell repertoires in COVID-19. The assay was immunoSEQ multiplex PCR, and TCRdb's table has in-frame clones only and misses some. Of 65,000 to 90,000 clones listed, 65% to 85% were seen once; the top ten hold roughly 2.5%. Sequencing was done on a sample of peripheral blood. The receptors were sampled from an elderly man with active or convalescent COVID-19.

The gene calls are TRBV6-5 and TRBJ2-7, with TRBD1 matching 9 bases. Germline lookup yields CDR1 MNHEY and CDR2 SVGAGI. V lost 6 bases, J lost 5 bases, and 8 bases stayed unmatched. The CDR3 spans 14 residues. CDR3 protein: CASRVGQGLHEQYF. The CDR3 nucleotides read TGTGCCAGCAGGGTTGGACAGGGGCTCCACGAGCAGTACTTC.

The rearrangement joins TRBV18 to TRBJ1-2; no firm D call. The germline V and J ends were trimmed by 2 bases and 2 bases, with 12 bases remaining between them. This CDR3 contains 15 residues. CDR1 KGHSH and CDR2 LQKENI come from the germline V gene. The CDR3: CASSPKRGGNYGYTF. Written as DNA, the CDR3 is TGTGCCAGCTCACCAAAGCGGGGAGGCAACTATGGCTACACCTTC. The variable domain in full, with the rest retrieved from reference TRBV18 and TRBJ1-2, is NAGVMQNPRHLVRRRGQEARLRCSPMKGHSHVYWYRQLPEEGLKFMVYLQKENIIDESGMPKERFSAEFPKEGPSILRIQQVVRGDSAAYFCASSPKRGGNYGYTFGSGTRLTVV.

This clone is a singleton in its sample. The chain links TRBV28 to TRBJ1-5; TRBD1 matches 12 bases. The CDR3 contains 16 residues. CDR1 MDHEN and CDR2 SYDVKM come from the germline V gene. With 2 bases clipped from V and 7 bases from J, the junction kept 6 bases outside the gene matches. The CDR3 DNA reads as TGTGCCAGCAGTTTAGAAGGGACAGGGGGCGTCCAGCCCCAGCATTTT. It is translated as CASSLEGTGGVQPQHF.

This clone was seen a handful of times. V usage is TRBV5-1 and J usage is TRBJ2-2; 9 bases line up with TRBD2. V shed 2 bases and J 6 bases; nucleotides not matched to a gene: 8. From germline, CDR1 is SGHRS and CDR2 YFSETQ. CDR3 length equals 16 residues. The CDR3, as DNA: TGCGCCAGCAGCTTTCAGAGACTAGCGGCATCCGGGGAGCTGTTTTTT. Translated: CASSFQRLAASGELFF.

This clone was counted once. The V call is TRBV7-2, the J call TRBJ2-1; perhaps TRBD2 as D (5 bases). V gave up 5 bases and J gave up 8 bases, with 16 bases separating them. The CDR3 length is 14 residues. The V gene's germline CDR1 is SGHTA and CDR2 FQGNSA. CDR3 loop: CASSADGVIDEQFF. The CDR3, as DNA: TGTGCCAGCAGCGCCGACGGGGTTATCGATGAGCAGTTCTTC.

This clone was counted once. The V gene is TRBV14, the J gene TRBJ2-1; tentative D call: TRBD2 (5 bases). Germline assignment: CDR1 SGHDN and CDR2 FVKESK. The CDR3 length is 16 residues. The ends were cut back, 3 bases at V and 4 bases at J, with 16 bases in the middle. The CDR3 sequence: CASSHPSRTGYNEQFF. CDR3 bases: TGTGCCAGCAGCCACCCCTCGAGGACGGGATACAATGAGCAGTTCTTC. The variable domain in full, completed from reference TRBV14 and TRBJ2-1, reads EAGVTQFPSHSVIEKGQTVTLRCDPISGHDNLYWYRRVMGKEIKFLLHFVKESKQDESGMPNNRFLAERTGGTYSTLKVQPAELEDSGVYFCASSHPSRTGYNEQFFGPGTRLTVL.

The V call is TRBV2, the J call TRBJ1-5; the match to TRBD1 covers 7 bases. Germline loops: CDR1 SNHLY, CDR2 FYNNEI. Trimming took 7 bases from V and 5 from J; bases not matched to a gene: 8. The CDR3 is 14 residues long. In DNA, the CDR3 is TGTGCCAGCAATAGACAGGGTCGGGATCAGCCCCAGCATTTT. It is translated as CASNRQGRDQPQHF.

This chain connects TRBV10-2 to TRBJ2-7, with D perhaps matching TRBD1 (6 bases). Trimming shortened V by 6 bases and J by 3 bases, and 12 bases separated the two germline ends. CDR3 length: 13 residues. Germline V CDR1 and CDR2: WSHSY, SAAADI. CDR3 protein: CASRRGFGYEQYF. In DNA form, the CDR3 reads TGCGCCAGCAGGAGGGGGTTTGGCTACGAGCAGTACTTC.

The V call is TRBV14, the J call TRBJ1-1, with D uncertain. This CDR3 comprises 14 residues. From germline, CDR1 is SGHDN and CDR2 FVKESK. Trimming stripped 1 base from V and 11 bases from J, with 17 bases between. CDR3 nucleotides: TGTGCCAGCAGCCAAGGCAGTCGAGGCCCCCGGGCTTTCTTT. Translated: CASSQGSRGPRAFF.

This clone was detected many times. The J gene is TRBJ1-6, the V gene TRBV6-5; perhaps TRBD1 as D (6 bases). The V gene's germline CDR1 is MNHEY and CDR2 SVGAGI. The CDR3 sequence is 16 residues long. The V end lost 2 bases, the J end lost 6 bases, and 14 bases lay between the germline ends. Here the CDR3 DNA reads TGTGCCAGCAGTTACGCATCCGGGACAATTAATTCACCCCTCCACTTT. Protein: CASSYASGTINSPLHF.

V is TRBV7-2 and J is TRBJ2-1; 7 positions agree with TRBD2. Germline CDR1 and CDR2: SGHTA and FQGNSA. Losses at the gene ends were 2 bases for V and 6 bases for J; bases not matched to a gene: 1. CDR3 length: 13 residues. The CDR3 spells CASSLWTSNEQFF. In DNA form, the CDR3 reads TGTGCCAGCAGCTTATGGACTAGCAATGAGCAGTTCTTC.

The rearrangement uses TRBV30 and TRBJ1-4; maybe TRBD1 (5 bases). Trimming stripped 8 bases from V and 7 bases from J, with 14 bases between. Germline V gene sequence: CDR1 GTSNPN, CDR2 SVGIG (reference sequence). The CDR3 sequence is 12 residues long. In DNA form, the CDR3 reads TGTGCCCTGGATCCAAGGGGTGAAAAACTGTTTTTT. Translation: CALDPRGEKLFF.

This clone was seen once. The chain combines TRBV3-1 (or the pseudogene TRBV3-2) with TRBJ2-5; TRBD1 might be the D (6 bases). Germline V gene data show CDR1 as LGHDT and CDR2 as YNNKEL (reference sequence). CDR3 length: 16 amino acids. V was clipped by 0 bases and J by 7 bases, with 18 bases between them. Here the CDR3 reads CASSQDTVVRGRTQYF. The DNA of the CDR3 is TGTGCCAGCAGCCAAGACACGGTAGTCAGGGGTCGGACCCAGTACTTC.

CDR3 sequence: CASSEVQGILETQYF. CDR3 DNA sequence: TGTGCCAGCAGTGAAGTACAGGGAATTCTGGAGACCCAGTACTTC. This chain joins TRBV2 and TRBJ2-5; a possible D gene is TRBD1 (6 bases). The CDR3 covers 15 residues. V was trimmed by 1 base and J by 5 bases, leaving 14 bases between them. Germline lookup yields CDR1 SNHLY and CDR2 FYNNEI.

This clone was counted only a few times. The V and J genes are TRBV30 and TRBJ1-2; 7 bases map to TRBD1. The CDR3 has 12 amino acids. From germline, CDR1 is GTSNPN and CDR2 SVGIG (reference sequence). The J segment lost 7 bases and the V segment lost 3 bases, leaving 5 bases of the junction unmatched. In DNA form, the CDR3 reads TGTGCCTGGAGAGAGGACAGGCCTGGCTACACCTTC. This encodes CAWREDRPGYTF.

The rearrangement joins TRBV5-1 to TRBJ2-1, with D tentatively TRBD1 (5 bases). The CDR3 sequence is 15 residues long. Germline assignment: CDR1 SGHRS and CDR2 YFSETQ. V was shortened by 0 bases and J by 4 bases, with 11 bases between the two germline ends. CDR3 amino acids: CASSLAAGKYNEQFF. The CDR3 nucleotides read TGCGCCAGCAGCTTGGCGGCAGGGAAATACAATGAGCAGTTCTTC.

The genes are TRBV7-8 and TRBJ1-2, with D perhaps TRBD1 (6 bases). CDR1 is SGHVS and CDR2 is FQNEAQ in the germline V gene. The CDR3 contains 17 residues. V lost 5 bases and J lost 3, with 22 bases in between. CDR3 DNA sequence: TGTGCCAGCAGCGCGGCCGGGACACTTCCTGGGGACTATGGCTACACCTTC. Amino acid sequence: CASSAAGTLPGDYGYTF.

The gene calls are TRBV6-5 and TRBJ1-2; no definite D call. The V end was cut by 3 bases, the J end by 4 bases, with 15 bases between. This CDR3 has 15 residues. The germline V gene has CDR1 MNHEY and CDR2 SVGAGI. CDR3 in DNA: TGTGCCAGCAGTTATGAACAGAGAGCCCCCTATGGCTACACCTTC. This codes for CASSYEQRAPYGYTF.

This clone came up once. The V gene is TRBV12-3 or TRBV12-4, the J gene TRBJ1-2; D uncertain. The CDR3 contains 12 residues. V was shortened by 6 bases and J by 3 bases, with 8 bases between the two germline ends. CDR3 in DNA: TGTGCCAGCAGCCGGACTGACTATGGCTACACCTTC. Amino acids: CASSRTDYGYTF.

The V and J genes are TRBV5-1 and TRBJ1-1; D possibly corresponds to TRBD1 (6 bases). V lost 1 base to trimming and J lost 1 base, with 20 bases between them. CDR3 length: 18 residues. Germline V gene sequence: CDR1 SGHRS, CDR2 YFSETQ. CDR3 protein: CASSLLPGGSTANTEAFF. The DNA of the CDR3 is TGCGCCAGCAGCTTGCTTCCGGGGGGCTCGACGGCGAACACTGAAGCTTTCTTT.

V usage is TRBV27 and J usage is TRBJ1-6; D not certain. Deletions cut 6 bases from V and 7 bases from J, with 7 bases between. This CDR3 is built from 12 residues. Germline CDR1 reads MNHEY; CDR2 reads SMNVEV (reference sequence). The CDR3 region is CASRRRNSPLHF. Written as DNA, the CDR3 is TGTGCCAGCAGGCGAAGAAATTCACCCCTCCACTTT.

The CDR3 reads CASSLGQTYNSPLHF. DNA of the CDR3: TGTGCCAGCAGCTTAGGGCAGACCTATAATTCACCCCTCCACTTT. The V and J genes are TRBV7-2 and TRBJ1-6; unclear D gene. This CDR3 is built from 15 residues. CDR1 and CDR2 (germline): SGHTA, FQGNSA. V was trimmed by 1 base and J by 2 bases, leaving 6 bases between them.

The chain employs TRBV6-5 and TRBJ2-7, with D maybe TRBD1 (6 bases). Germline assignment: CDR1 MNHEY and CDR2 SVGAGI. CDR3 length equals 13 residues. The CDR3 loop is CATIRDKTYEQYF. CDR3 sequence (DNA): TGTGCTACGATCCGGGACAAGACCTACGAGCAGTACTTC.

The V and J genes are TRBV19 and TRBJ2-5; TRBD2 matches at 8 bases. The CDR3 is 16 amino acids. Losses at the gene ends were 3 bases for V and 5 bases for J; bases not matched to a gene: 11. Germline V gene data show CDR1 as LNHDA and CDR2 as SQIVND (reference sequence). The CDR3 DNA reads TGTGCCAGTAGTATCGGTGTAGCGGGGTCAGGGGAGACCCAGTACTTC. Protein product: CASSIGVAGSGETQYF. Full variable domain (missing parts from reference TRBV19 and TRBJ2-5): DGGITQSPKYLFRKEGQNVTLSCEQNLNHDAMYWYRQDPGQGLRLIYYSQIVNDFQKGDIAEGYSVSREKKESFPLTVTSAQKNPTAFYLCASSIGVAGSGETQYFGPGTRLLVL.

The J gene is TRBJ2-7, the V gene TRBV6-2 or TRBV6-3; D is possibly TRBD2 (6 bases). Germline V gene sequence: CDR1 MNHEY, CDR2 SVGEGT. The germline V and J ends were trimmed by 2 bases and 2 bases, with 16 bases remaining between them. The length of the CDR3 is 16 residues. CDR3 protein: CASSYKAGPRPYEQYF. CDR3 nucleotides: TGTGCCAGCAGTTACAAGGCGGGACCTCGCCCCTACGAGCAGTACTTC.

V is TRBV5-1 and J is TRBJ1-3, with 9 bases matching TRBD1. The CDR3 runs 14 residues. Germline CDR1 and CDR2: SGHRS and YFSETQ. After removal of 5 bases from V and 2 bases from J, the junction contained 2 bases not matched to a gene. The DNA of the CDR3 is TGCGCCAGCAGGAGGACAGGGGCTGGAAACACCATATATTTT. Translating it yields CASRRTGAGNTIYF.

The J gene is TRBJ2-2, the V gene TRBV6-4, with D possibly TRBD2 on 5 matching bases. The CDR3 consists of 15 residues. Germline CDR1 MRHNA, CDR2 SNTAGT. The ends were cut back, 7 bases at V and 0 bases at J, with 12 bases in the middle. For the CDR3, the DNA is TGTGCCAGCAAAGTTAGCGCAGCGAACACCGGGGAGCTGTTTTTT. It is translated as CASKVSAANTGELFF.

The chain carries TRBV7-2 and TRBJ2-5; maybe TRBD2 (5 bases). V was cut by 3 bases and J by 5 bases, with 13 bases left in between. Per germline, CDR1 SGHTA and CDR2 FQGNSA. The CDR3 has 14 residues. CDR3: CASSFSGSRETQYF. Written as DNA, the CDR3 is TGTGCCAGCAGCTTCAGCGGATCTAGGGAGACCCAGTACTTC.

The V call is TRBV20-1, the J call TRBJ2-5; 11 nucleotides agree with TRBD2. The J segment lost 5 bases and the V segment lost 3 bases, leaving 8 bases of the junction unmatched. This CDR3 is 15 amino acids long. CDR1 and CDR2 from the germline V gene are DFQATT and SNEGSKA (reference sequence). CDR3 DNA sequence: TGCAGTGCTAGTCCCCTAGCGGGGGGCAGGGAGACCCAGTACTTC. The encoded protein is CSASPLAGGRETQYF.

The CDR3 loop reads CASSPLWSSGNTIYF. For the CDR3, the DNA is TGTGCCAGCAGCCCGTTGTGGAGCTCTGGAAACACCATATATTTT. The rearrangement uses TRBV11-2 and TRBJ1-3; no clear D gene. Germline V gene lookup returns CDR1 SGHAT and CDR2 FQNNGV. CDR3 size: 15 residues. V was shortened by 5 bases and J by 0 bases, with 11 bases between the two germline ends.

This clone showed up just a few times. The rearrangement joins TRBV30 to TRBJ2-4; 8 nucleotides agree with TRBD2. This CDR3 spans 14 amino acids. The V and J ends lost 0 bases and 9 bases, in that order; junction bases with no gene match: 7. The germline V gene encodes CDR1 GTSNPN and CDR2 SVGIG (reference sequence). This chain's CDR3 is CAWSVGGAWGIQYF. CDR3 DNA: TGTGCCTGGAGTGTCGGGGGGGCATGGGGCATTCAGTACTTC. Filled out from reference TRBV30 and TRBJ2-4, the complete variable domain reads SQTIHQWPATLVQPVGSPLSLECTVEGTSNPNLYWYRQAAGRGLQLLFYSVGIGQISSEVPQNLSASRPQDRQFILSSKKLLLSDSGFYLCAWSVGGAWGIQYFGAGTRLSVL.